Each of the 20 T cell receptor beta chains below was sequenced from the same sample in a study of cytomegalovirus exposure and HLA in healthy donors. Both 60 Vbeta primers and 13 Jbeta primers went into the PCR. Some clones are missing from TCRdb's copy, which holds only in-frame ones; the method was immunoSEQ multiplex PCR. The data contain about 130,000 clones, approximately 82% of them singletons. The sample taken for sequencing was PBMCs. All receptors come from a man between 50 and 59 years old in good health and CMV-seronegative.

The V gene is TRBV7-8, the J gene TRBJ2-2; 10 positions match TRBD2. V lost 1 base to trimming and J lost 7 bases; unmatched junction nucleotides: 6. The germline V gene has CDR1 SGHVS and CDR2 FQNEAQ. The CDR3 consists of 16 residues. CDR3 loop: CASSLVGLAVFGELFF. In nucleotides, the CDR3 is TGTGCCAGCAGCTTAGTTGGACTAGCGGTCTTCGGGGAGCTGTTTTTT. The full variable domain, completed using reference TRBV7-8 and TRBJ2-2, is GAGVSQSPRYKVAKRGQDVALRCDPISGHVSLFWYQQALGQGPEFLTYFQNEAQLDKSGLPSDRFFAERPEGSVSTLKIQRTQQEDSAVYLCASSLVGLAVFGELFFGEGSRLTVL.

The chain links TRBV7-6 to TRBJ2-1, with TRBD2 as a possible D gene (5 bases). The germline V and J ends were trimmed by 2 bases and 9 bases, with 14 bases remaining between them. The CDR3 spans 14 residues. CDR1 is SGHVS and CDR2 is FNYEAQ in the germline V gene. In DNA form, the CDR3 reads TGTGCCAGCAGCTTAATGGGTGAGGGTAGTGAGCAGTTCTTC. Translating gives CASSLMGEGSEQFF.

In its sample, this clone was seen a few times. The chain couples TRBV6-5 to TRBJ1-2; TRBD1 might be the D (5 bases). The V gene's germline CDR1 is MNHEY and CDR2 SVGAGI. The length of the CDR3 is 13 residues. V was pared by 9 bases and J by 4 bases, with 15 bases between. The CDR3 bases are TGTGCCAGTTCTCAGGGTCCCATCTATGGCTACACCTTC. Residues: CASSQGPIYGYTF.

V and J are TRBV5-1 and TRBJ2-7, with 9 bases aligning to TRBD2. V shed 4 bases, J shed 3 bases, and the junction held 5 bases outside the gene matches. The length of the CDR3 is 14 residues. Looked up from germline, CDR1 is SGHRS and CDR2 is YFSETQ. As DNA, the CDR3 is TGCGCCAGCAGCGATCGGACTAGCGTCTACGAGCAGTACTTC. It translates to CASSDRTSVYEQYF.

V and J are TRBV25-1 and TRBJ1-6, with D possibly TRBD1 on 6 matching bases. The V gene's germline CDR1 is MGHDK and CDR2 SYGVNS. The V and J ends lost 10 bases and 0 bases respectively, with 13 bases between them. The CDR3 has 15 amino acids. The DNA of the CDR3 is TGTGCCACCAGGGGAGTGGGCTCCTATAATTCACCCCTCCACTTT. This gives the protein CATRGVGSYNSPLHF.

This clone was recorded once. The J gene is TRBJ1-2, the V gene TRBV14; TRBD1 matches at 8 bases. Germline CDR1 and CDR2: SGHDN and FVKESK. This CDR3 contains 14 residues. After removal of 1 base from V and 7 bases from J, the junction contained 5 bases not matched to a gene. The CDR3: CASSQVLGQGGYTF. The DNA of the CDR3 is TGTGCCAGCAGCCAAGTTTTAGGACAGGGTGGCTACACCTTC.

The rearrangement joins TRBV5-4 to TRBJ2-5; no firm D call. CDR1 is SGHNT and CDR2 is YYREEE in the germline V gene (reference sequence). Trimming stripped 4 bases from V and 5 bases from J, with 18 bases between. CDR3 size: 15 residues. The CDR3, as DNA: TGTGCCAGCAGCCCTTTTACAGCCCTCCTGGAGACCCAGTACTTC. Protein: CASSPFTALLETQYF.

DNA of the CDR3: TGTGCCAGCAGCTTAAACGGGACAGGGGAAGTAGGAAACACCATATATTTT. This codes for CASSLNGTGEVGNTIYF. The gene calls are TRBV11-2 and TRBJ1-3; TRBD1 matches at 10 bases. The CDR3 covers 17 residues. Germline trimming cut 2 bases from V and 4 bases from J; bases unmatched to any gene: 8. Germline V lookup: CDR1 SGHAT, CDR2 FQNNGV. Using reference TRBV11-2 and TRBJ1-3 for the parts outside the CDR3, the full variable domain is EAGVAQSPRYKIIEKRQSVAFWCNPISGHATLYWYQQILGQGPKLLIQFQNNGVVDDSQLPKDRFSAERLKGVDSTLKIQPAKLEDSAVYLCASSLNGTGEVGNTIYFGEGSWLTVV.

The J gene is TRBJ1-2, the V gene TRBV2; D is perhaps TRBD1 (5 bases). Germline loops: CDR1 SNHLY, CDR2 FYNNEI. The V gene lost 3 bases and the J gene lost 6 bases, with 11 bases spanning the gap. The CDR3 loop spans 13 amino acids. The CDR3 sequence: CASSEVSGHGYTF. The DNA of the CDR3 is TGTGCCAGCAGTGAGGTCTCAGGGCATGGCTACACCTTC.

The J gene is TRBJ2-1, the V gene TRBV7-3, with D tentatively TRBD1 (5 bases). The CDR3 is 13 amino acids. Germline loops: CDR1 SGHTA, CDR2 FQGTGA. V was clipped by 1 base and J by 5 bases, with 6 bases between them. The chain's CDR3 is CASSLSRDNEQFF. The CDR3 bases are TGTGCCAGCAGCTTAAGCAGGGACAATGAGCAGTTCTTC. Full variable domain (outside the CDR3, taken from reference TRBV7-3 and TRBJ2-1): GAGVSQTPSNKVTEKGKYVELRCDPISGHTALYWYRQSLGQGPEFLIYFQGTGAADDSGLPNDRFFAVRPEGSVSTLKIQRTERGDSAVYLCASSLSRDNEQFFGPGTRLTVL.

The V gene is TRBV7-9, the J gene TRBJ1-6; 8 bases fit TRBD1. The CDR3 sequence is 14 residues long. Germline trimming cut 3 bases from V and 8 bases from J; bases unmatched to any gene: 3. In germline, CDR1 is SEHNR, CDR2 FQNEAQ (reference sequence). The CDR3 DNA reads TGTGCCAGCAGCTTTGGGACAGGAGATTCACCCCTCCACTTT. Translating gives CASSFGTGDSPLHF.

This clone was counted only a few times. V is TRBV6-6 and J is TRBJ1-1, with D possibly being TRBD1 (5 bases). The CDR3 contains 14 residues. V was clipped by 2 bases and J by 5 bases, with 12 bases between them. Per germline, CDR1 MNHNY and CDR2 SVGAGI (reference sequence). This chain's CDR3 is CASSYVTELTEAFF. The DNA for the CDR3 is TGTGCCAGCAGTTACGTGACAGAGCTAACTGAAGCTTTCTTT.

The CDR3 region is CASSTQGESNEKLFF. CDR3 nucleotides: TGCGCCAGCAGCACCCAGGGGGAGTCTAATGAAAAACTGTTTTTT. V usage is TRBV5-1 and J usage is TRBJ1-4; 7 bases match TRBD1. Germline V gene sequence: CDR1 SGHRS, CDR2 YFSETQ. This CDR3 contains 15 residues. With 4 bases clipped from V and 3 bases from J, the junction kept 6 bases outside the gene matches. The whole variable domain, remainder taken from reference TRBV5-1 and TRBJ1-4, is KAGVTQTPRYLIKTRGQQVTLSCSPISGHRSVSWYQQTPGQGLQFLFEYFSETQRNKGNFPGRFSGRQFSNSRSEMNVSTLELGDSALYLCASSTQGESNEKLFFGSGTQLSVL.

The chain recombines TRBV5-1 with TRBJ2-7; 7 bases fit TRBD1. V shed 5 bases, J shed 4 bases, and the junction held 9 bases outside the gene matches. Germline CDR1 SGHRS, CDR2 YFSETQ. The CDR3 is made up of 14 amino acids. CDR3 loop: CASSFQGVSYEQYF. The CDR3 DNA sequence: TGCGCCAGCAGTTTTCAGGGGGTTTCGTACGAGCAGTACTTC.

The rearrangement uses TRBV6-1 and TRBJ1-5; 7 bases line up with TRBD1. Germline V gene sequence: CDR1 MNHNS, CDR2 SASEGT. The CDR3 totals 17 residues. Trimming removed 4 bases from V and 1 base from J; junction bases left unmatched: 10. CDR3 coding DNA: TGTGCCAGCAGTGCGACAGGGAGAGGGTTAAGCAATCAGCCCCAGCATTTT. Residues: CASSATGRGLSNQPQHF.

J is TRBJ2-2 and V is TRBV7-9; D is possibly TRBD2 (5 bases). From germline, CDR1 is SEHNR and CDR2 FQNEAQ (reference sequence). The CDR3 covers 14 residues. With 3 bases removed from V and 5 bases from J, the gap between germline ends came to 10 bases. The CDR3 region has the DNA TGTGCCAGCAGCTTGGCGGGCAGAACCGGGGAGCTGTTTTTT. Translating gives CASSLAGRTGELFF.

The chain recombines TRBV5-6 with TRBJ2-2; tentative D call: TRBD2 (6 bases). There are 17 residues in the CDR3. The germline gives CDR1 SGHDT, CDR2 YYEEEE. Trimming shortened V by 0 bases and J by 4 bases, and 16 bases separated the two germline ends. The CDR3 reads CASSLAVRVGGTGELFF. In nucleotides, the CDR3 is TGTGCCAGCAGCTTGGCTGTGAGGGTGGGAGGCACCGGGGAGCTGTTTTTT.

CDR3 sequence reads: CASSLVGGRGYTF. DNA for the CDR3: TGTGCCAGCAGCTTAGTGGGGGGGCGCGGCTACACCTTC. J is TRBJ1-2 and V is TRBV7-9; the D gene is possibly TRBD1 (6 bases). Germline V lookup: CDR1 SEHNR, CDR2 FQNEAQ (reference sequence). V lost 1 base to trimming and J lost 8 bases, with 11 bases between them. The CDR3 length is 13 residues. The full variable domain, its missing parts supplied by reference TRBV7-9 and TRBJ1-2, is DTGVSQNPRHKITKRGQNVTFRCDPISEHNRLYWYRQTLGQGPEFLTYFQNEAQLEKSRLLSDRFSAERPKGSFSTLEIQRTEQGDSAMYLCASSLVGGRGYTFGSGTRLTVV.

The V gene is TRBV29-1, the J gene TRBJ2-3; tentatively, D is TRBD1 (6 bases). V lost 6 bases and J 2 bases, leaving 27 bases between the germline ends. Germline CDR1 is SQVTM and CDR2 is ANQGSEA. The CDR3 runs to 18 residues. As DNA, the CDR3 is TGCAGCGTCCCATACTTCATGGAGACAGGAGTGAACACAGATACGCAGTATTTT. Its protein is CSVPYFMETGVNTDTQYF.

The chain has TRBV19 and TRBJ2-7; tentative D call: TRBD1 (5 bases). CDR3 length: 13 amino acids. Trimming shortened V by 2 bases and J by 5 bases, and 10 bases separated the two germline ends. Germline CDR1 LNHDA, CDR2 SQIVND (reference sequence). The CDR3 DNA reads as TGTGCCAGTAGTATATCAGGGAACGACGAGCAGTACTTC. The encoded protein is CASSISGNDEQYF.